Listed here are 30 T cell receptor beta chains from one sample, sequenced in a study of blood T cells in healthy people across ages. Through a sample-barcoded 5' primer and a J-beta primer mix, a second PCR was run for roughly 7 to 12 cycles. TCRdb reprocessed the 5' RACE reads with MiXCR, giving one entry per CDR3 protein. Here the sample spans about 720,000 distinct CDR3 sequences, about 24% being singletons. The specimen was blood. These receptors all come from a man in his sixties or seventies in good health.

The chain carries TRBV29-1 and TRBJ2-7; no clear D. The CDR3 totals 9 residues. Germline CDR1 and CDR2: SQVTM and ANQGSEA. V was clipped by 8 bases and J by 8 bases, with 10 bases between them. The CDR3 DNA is TGCAGCCCGATGACAAAGCAGTACGTC. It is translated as CSPMTKQYV.

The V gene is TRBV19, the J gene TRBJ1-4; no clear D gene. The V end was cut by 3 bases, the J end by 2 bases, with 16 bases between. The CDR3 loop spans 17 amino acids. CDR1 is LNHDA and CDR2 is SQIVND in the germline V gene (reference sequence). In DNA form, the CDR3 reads TGTGCCAGTAGTATCGAACCTCGGGTTGCGACTAATGAAAAACTGTTTTTT. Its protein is CASSIEPRVATNEKLFF.

This CDR3 is CASTRDRGLLDYGYTF. The DNA for the CDR3 is TGTGCCAGCACTCGGGACAGGGGGCTCCTTGACTATGGCTACACCTTC. This sequence joins TRBV2 and TRBJ1-2, with 12 nucleotides matching TRBD1. The CDR3 extends over 16 amino acids. Per germline, CDR1 SNHLY and CDR2 FYNNEI. V shed 7 bases and J 3 bases; nucleotides not matched to a gene: 9.

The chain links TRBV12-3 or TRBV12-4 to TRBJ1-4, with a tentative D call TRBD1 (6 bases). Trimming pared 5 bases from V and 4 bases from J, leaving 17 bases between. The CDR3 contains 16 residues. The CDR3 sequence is CASSQMGGRVNEKLFF. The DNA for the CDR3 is TGTGCCAGCAGTCAAATGGGGGGGCGGGTTAATGAAAAACTGTTTTTT.

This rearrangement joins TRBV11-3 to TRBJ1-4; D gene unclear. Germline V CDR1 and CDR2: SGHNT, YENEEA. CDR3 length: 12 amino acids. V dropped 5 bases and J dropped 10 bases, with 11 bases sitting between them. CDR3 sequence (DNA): TGTGCCAGCAGCGTTATCACGGGAAAACTGTTTTTT. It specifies CASSVITGKLFF.

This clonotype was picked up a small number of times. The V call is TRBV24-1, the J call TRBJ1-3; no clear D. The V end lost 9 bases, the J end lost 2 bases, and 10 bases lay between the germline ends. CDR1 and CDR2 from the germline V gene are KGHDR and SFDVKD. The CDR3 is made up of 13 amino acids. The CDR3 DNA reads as TGTGCCACCTGGGCGGGCCCTGGAAACACCATATATTTT. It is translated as CATWAGPGNTIYF.

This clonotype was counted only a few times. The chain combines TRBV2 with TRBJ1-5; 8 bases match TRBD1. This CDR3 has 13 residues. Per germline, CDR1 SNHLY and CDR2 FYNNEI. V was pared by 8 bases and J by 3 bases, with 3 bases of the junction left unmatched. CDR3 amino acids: CASGQGLNQPQHF. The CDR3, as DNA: TGTGCCAGCGGACAGGGCCTCAATCAGCCCCAGCATTTT. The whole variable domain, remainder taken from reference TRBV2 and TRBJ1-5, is EPEVTQTPSHQVTQMGQEVILRCVPISNHLYFYWYRQILGQKVEFLVSFYNNEISEKSEIFDDQFSVERPDGSNFTLKIRSTKLEDSAMYFCASGQGLNQPQHFGDGTRLSIL.

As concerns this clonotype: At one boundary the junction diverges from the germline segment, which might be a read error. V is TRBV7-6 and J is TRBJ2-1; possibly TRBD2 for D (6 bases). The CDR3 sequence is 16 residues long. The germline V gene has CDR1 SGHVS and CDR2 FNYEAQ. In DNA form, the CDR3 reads TGTGCCAGCAGCTTAGAGGCGGTGGAGGGCTACAATGAGCAGTCCTTC. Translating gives CASSLEAVEGYNEQSF. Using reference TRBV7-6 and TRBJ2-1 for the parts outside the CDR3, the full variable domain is GAGVSQSPRYKVTKRGQDVALRCDPISGHVSLYWYRQALGQGPEFLTYFNYEAQQDKSGLPNDRFSAERPEGSISTLTIQRTEQRDSAMYRCASSLEAVEGYNEQSFGPGTRLTVL.

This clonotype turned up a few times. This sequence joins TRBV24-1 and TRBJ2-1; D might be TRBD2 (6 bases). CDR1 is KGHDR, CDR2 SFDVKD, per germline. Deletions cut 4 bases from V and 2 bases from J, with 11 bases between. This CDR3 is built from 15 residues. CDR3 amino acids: CATSDRDWAYNEQFF. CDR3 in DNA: TGTGCCACCAGTGACCGGGACTGGGCCTACAATGAGCAGTTCTTC.

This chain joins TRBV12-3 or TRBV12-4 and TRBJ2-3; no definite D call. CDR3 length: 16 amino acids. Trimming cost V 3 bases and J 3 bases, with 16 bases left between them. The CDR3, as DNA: TGTGCCAGCAGTTTGTTAGGGTCGGCTCCGACAGATACGCAGTATTTT. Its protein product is CASSLLGSAPTDTQYF.

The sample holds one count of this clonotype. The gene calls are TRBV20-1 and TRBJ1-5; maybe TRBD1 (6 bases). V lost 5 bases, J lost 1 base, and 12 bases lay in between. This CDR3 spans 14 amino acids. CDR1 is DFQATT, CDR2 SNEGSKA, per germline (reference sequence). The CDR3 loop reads CSARDTWSNQPQHF. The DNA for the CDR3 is TGCAGTGCTCGGGACACTTGGAGCAATCAGCCCCAGCATTTT.

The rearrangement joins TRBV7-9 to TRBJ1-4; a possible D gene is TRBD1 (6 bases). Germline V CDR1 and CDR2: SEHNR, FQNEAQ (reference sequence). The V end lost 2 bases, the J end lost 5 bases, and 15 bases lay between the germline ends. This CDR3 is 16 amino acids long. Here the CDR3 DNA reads TGTGCCAGCAGCTTATCCTCGGGGGCGGGGAATGAAAAACTGTTTTTT. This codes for CASSLSSGAGNEKLFF.

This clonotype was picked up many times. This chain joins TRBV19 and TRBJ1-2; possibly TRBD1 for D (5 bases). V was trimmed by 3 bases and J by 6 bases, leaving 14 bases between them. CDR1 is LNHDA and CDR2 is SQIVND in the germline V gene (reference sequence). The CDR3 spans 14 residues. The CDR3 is CASSMSQGLDGYTF. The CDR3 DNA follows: TGTGCCAGTAGTATGAGTCAGGGTTTGGATGGCTACACCTTC.

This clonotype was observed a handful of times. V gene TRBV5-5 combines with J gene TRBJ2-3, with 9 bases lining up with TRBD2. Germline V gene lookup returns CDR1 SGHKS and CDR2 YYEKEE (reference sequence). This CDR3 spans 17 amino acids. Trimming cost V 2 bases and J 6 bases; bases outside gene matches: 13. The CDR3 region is CASSFGVAGDRWDTQYF. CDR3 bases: TGTGCCAGCAGCTTCGGAGTAGCGGGGGACCGTTGGGATACGCAGTATTTT. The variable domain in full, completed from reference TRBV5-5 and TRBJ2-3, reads DAGVTQSPTHLIKTRGQQVTLRCSPISGHKSVSWYQQVLGQGPQFIFQYYEKEERGRGNFPDRFSARQFPNYSSELNVNALLLGDSALYLCASSFGVAGDRWDTQYFGPGTRLTVL.

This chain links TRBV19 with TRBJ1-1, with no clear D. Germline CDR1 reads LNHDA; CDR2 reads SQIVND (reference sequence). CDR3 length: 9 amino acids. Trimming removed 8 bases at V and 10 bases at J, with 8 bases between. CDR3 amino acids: CASGPRAFF. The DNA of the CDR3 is TGTGCCAGTGGGCCTCGAGCTTTCTTT.

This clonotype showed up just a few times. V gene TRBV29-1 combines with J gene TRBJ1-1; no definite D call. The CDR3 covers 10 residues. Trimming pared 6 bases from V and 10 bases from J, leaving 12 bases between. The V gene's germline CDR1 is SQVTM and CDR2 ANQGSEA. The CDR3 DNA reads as TGCAGCGTCCAAGAGGTGGGAGCTTTCTTT. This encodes CSVQEVGAFF.

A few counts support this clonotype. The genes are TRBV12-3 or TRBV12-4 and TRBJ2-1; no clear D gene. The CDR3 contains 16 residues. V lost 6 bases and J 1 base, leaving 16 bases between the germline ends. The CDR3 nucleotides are TGTGCCAGCAGCCCCGGACCAGCGTGGTCCTACAATGAGCAGTTCTTC. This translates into CASSPGPAWSYNEQFF.

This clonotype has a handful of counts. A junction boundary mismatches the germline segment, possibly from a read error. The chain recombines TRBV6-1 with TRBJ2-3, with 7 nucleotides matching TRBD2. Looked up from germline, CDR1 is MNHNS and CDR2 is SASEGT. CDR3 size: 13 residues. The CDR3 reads CASSPTSIDTQYF. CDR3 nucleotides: TGTGCCAGCAGTCCGACTAGCATAGATACGCAGTATTTT.

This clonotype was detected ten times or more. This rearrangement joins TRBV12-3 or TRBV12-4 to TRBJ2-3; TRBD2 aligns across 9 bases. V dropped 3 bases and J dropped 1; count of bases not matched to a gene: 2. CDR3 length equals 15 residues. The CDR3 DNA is TGTGCCAGCAGTTTGGCGGGGGGGCGCACAGATACGCAGTATTTT. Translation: CASSLAGGRTDTQYF.

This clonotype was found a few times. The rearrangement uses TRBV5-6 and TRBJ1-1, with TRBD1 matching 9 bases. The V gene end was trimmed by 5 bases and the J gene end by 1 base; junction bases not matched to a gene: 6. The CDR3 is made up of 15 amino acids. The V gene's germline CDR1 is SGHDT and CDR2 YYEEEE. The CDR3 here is CASSSSQGANTEAFF. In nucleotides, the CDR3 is TGTGCCAGCAGTTCGTCACAGGGGGCGAACACTGAAGCTTTCTTT.

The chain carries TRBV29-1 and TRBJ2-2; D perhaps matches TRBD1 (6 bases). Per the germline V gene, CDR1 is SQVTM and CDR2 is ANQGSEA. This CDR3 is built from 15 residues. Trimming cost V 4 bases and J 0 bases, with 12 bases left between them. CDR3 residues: CSVGRDTANTGELFF. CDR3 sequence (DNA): TGCAGCGTTGGAAGGGACACCGCGAACACCGGGGAGCTGTTTTTT.

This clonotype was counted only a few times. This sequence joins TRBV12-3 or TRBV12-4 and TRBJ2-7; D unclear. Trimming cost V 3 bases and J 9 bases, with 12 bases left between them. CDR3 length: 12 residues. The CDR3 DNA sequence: TGTGCCAGCAGTTTGGCTGGACGGGTGCAGTACGTC. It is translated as CASSLAGRVQYV.

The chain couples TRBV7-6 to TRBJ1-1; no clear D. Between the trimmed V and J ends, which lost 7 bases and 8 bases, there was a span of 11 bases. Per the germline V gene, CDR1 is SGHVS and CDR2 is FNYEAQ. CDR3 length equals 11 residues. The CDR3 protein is CASISHREAFF. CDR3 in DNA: TGTGCCAGCATCAGTCATCGGGAAGCTTTCTTT.

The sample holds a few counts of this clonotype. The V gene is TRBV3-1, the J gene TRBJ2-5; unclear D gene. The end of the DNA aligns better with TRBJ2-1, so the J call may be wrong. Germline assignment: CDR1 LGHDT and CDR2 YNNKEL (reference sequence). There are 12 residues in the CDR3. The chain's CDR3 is CASSQGANEQFF. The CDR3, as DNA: TGTGCCAGCAGCCAAGGGGCCAATGAGCAGTTCTTC.

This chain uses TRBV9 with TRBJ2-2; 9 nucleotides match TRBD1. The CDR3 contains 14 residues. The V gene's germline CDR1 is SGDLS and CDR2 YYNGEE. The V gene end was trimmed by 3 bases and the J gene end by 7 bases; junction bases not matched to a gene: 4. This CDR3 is CASSEQGAVGELFF. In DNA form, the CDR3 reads TGTGCCAGCAGCGAACAGGGGGCTGTCGGGGAGCTGTTTTTT.

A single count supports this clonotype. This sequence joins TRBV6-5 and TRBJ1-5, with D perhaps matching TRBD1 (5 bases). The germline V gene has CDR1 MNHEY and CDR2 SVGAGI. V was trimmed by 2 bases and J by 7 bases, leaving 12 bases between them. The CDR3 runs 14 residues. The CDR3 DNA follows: TGTGCCAGCAGTTACGCCCAGGGATCGCAGCCCCAGCATTTT. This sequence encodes CASSYAQGSQPQHF.

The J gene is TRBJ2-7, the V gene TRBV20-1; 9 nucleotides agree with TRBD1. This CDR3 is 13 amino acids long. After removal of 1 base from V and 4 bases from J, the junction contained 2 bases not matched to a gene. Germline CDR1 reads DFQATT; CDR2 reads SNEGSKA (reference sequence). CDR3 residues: CSARGTGVYEQYF. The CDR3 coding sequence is TGCAGTGCTAGAGGGACAGGGGTTTACGAGCAGTACTTC.

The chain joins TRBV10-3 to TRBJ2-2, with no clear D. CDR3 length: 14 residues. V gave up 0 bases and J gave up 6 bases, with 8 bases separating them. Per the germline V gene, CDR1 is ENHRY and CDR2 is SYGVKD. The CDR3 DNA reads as TGTGCCATCAGTGAGTCTAGGAGTTCCGGGGAGCTGTTTTTT. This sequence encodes CAISESRSSGELFF.

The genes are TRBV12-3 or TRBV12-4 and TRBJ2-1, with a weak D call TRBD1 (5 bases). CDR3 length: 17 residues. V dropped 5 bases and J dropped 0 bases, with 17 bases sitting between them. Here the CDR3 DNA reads TGTGCCAGCAGTCCCCGGACACTTTGGAGCTCCTACAATGAGCAGTTCTTC. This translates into CASSPRTLWSSYNEQFF.

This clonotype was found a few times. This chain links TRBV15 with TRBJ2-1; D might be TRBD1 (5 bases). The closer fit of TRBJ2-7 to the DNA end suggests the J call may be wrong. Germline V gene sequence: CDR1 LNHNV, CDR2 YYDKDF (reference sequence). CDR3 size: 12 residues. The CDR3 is CATSAGTYEQYV. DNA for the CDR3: TGTGCCACCAGCGCAGGGACCTACGAGCAGTACGTC.